A selection of T cell receptor beta chains follows, all from one sample in a study of blood T cells in healthy people across ages. TCRdb recomputed calls from the 5' RACE reads with MiXCR, one row per CDR3 protein. The sample holds more than 650,000 distinct CDR3 sequences, about 26% seen once. A further study also used this sample, focusing on T cells of mothers and their children.

The specimen sequenced was blood. The source of these receptors is a boy under 18 in good health. CDR3s include the opening cysteine and the closing phenylalanine or tryptophan. D genes are given only for firm matches. Clone size is shown for a subset of rows, as once, few, many or a class of expanded clone.

CDR3nt	CDR3aa	v_gene	j_gene	d_gene	abundance
TGTGCCACCAGCTCGACCTCTGGGGCCAACGTCCTGACTTTC	CATSSTSGANVLTF	TRBV15	TRBJ2-6	.	few
TGTGCCAGCAGTTTATGGACAGGACATAGCTCTGGAAACACCATATATTTT	CASSLWTGHSSGNTIYF	TRBV12-3/TRBV12-4	TRBJ1-3	TRBD1	.
TGTGCCAGCAGTTTATTTGCACAGATACAAGAGACCCAGTACTTC	CASSLFAQIQETQYF	TRBV27	TRBJ2-5	.	.
TGTGCCATCACTCCGAATGAGTGGGGAGATACGCAGTATTTT	CAITPNEWGDTQYF	TRBV10-3	TRBJ2-3	.	.
TGTGCCAGCAGTTTAGGCAGGGGGCTAGGGAACATTCAGTACTTC	CASSLGRGLGNIQYF	TRBV28	TRBJ2-4	TRBD1	.
TGTGCCAGCAGCCAAGACGTAATGGCCTGGGACTCCTATTACGAGCAGTACTTC	CASSQDVMAWDSYYEQYF	TRBV4-2	TRBJ2-7	.	few
TGCAGCGTTGAAGAACAAAAGGTGGGCTACACCTTC	CSVEEQKVGYTF	TRBV29-1	TRBJ1-2	.	.
TGTGCCAGCAGATGGACAGGTGGAGGTTCAGATACGCAGTATTTT	CASRWTGGGSDTQYF	TRBV6-5	TRBJ2-3	TRBD1	.
TGTGCCAGCAGCCCCTCCCAAACAGGAGAGACCCAGTACTTC	CASSPSQTGETQYF	TRBV3-1	TRBJ2-5	.	.
TGCAGCGTTGAAGGGACAGGGGGGACTGAAGCTTTCTTT	CSVEGTGGTEAFF	TRBV29-1	TRBJ1-1	TRBD1	few
TGTGCCAGCAGGGGACAGGCGTTCTACGAGCAGTACTTC	CASRGQAFYEQYF	TRBV6-5	TRBJ2-7	TRBD1	few
TGTGCCAGTACCACAGGAGATCCTGGGGCCAACGCCCTGACTTTC	CASTTGDPGANALTF	TRBV19	TRBJ2-6	.	.
TGTGCCAGCAGCCCTGACGTGAGCTCCTACGAGCAGTACTTC	CASSPDVSSYEQYF	TRBV5-4	TRBJ2-7	.	.
TGTGCCAGCAGTTACCGCGTACCGGGGTACGAGCAGTACTTC	CASSYRVPGYEQYF	TRBV27	TRBJ2-7	.	.
TGTGCCAGCAGCCTTCTCCGTAAGGCCGTGGATACGCAGTATTTT	CASSLLRKAVDTQYF	TRBV3-1	TRBJ2-3	.	few
TGTGCCATCAGCTCCAATCCTTCGAACACAGATACGCAGTATTTT	CAISSNPSNTDTQYF	TRBV10-3	TRBJ2-3	.	few
TGTGCCAGCAGCCAAGGGGATTGGAGGTTCCAACAACTTTACGAGCAGTACTTC	CASSQGDWRFQQLYEQYF	TRBV3-1	TRBJ2-7	.	.
TGTGCCAGCAGCCCGCGGATCCCTCTAGCCAAAAACATTCAGTACTTC	CASSPRIPLAKNIQYF	TRBV12-3/TRBV12-4	TRBJ2-4	.	few
TGCGCCAGCAGCTTGGGGCTAGATCGGAATGAGCAGTTCTTC	CASSLGLDRNEQFF	TRBV5-1	TRBJ2-1	.	.
TGTGCCACCAGCCCCGGCAGTTCCTACGAGCAGTACTTC	CATSPGSSYEQYF	TRBV15	TRBJ2-7	.	few
TGTGCCAGCAGTTTAGCGCGGTCCTTAAGCAATCAGCCCCAGCATTTT	CASSLARSLSNQPQHF	TRBV12-3/TRBV12-4	TRBJ1-5	.	.
TGTGCCAGCAGACCCCTGGGGGGTAATTCACCCCTCCACTTT	CASRPLGGNSPLHF	TRBV27	TRBJ1-6	.	few
TGTGCCAGCAACTTCTTGGGGAATGAGCAGTTCTTC	CASNFLGNEQFF	TRBV2	TRBJ2-1	.	.